This T cell receptor (beta chain) stems from a study of blood T cell repertoires in COVID-19. As for the study in general: The United States, Italy and Spain provided the acute and convalescent COVID-19 samples.

Germline assignment: CDR1 KGHSH and CDR2 LQKENI. This CDR3 is 18 amino acids long. The junction had 8 bases not matched to a gene; V was cut back by 2 bases and J by 1 base. In the study's own analysis: Cell counts per sample came from amplifying reference gene primers. TCRdb's copy holds only in-frame clones and misses some; the assay was immunoSEQ multiplex PCR. Clone size and V and J calls were adopted from that table, with D and trimming inferred from the DNA. The sample lists approximately 52,000 clones; approximately 89% were seen once. The material sequenced was peripheral blood. This clonotype originated in a man aged 60 to 75 with active COVID-19. V usage is TRBV18 and J usage is TRBJ2-6, with 7 bases that match TRBD1. The CDR3 nucleotides are TGTGCCAGCTCACCAGTGGGCAGGGGGTATTCTGGGGCCAACGTCCTGACTTTC. As protein: CASSPVGRGYSGANVLTF.